This T cell receptor (beta chain) comes out of a study of OX40 agonist ivuxolimab in advanced cancers. Study-level results: Several nonresponders also turned out to have low normalized T-cell clonal expansion. Among the lowest levels of clonal expansion were found in partial responders at 0.1-3.0 mg/kg.

Notes on this clone: No antigen is known for it.

Generated by immunoSEQ multiplex PCR, the TCRdb table keeps only in-frame clones and is missing some. The table lists about 64,000 clones, under 95% of them singletons. The source was CD4+ or CD8+ T cells sorted from blood, collected in a trial of the OX40 agonist ivuxolimab. This sequence was found in an adult with an advanced solid tumor such as melanoma, head and neck, liver or kidney cancer.

CDR3 in amino acids: CASSYGGYDQPQHF. CDR3 sequence (DNA): TGTGCCAGCAGTTATGGGGGATACGATCAGCCCCAGCATTTT. The chain links TRBV6-5 to TRBJ1-5; possibly TRBD1 for D (5 bases). Germline CDR1 reads MNHEY; CDR2 reads SVGAGI. The V and J ends lost 3 bases and 5 bases respectively, with 11 bases between them. CDR3 length equals 14 residues.